The clone carrying this T cell receptor (beta chain) was observed a few times. The source of the sample is a study of patients and donors after allogeneic stem cell transplantation. TCRdb reprocessed the RT-PCR reads via MiXCR and lists one record per CDR3 protein. The data show 400,000 to 450,000 distinct CDR3 sequences, around 15% seen once. V lost 3 bases, J lost 3 bases, and 15 bases lay in between. Germline-derived CDR1 and CDR2 are ENHRY and SYGVKD. The length of the CDR3 is 16 residues. This clonotype originated in a human donor who was either an allogeneic HSCT recipient or a stem cell or donor lymphocyte infusion donor (not recorded which). It is not recorded whose cells these are; they may come from a transplant donor. The chain employs TRBV10-3 and TRBJ1-3; unclear D gene. Sequencing input: blood, either unsorted or a sorted T cell fraction (not recorded which). CDR3 nucleotide sequence: TGTGCCATCAGTGATCTAGACGTTAGACGTGGAAACACCATATATTTT. Its translation is CAISDLDVRRGNTIYF.